This T cell receptor (beta chain) comes out of a study of blood T cell repertoires in COVID-19. The CDR3 consists of 13 residues. Trimming left V 3 bases short and J 7 bases short, with 13 bases between. The germline V gene encodes CDR1 DFQATT and CDR2 SNEGSKA (reference sequence). TCRdb's copy holds only in-frame clones and misses some; the assay was immunoSEQ multiplex PCR. The sample has hundreds of thousands of clones, roughly 85% seen once; the top ten hold 3.6%. The source of this sequence is a woman between 18 and 30 years old with acute or convalescent COVID-19. V and J are TRBV20-1 and TRBJ1-5, with D tentatively TRBD1 (5 bases). Material for sequencing was peripheral blood. The CDR3 nucleotides are TGCAGTGCTAGTATACAGGATTCGCAGCCCCAGCATTTT. Protein product: CSASIQDSQPQHF.